The sequence of this TCR beta chain was determined in a study of shared clonotypes between healthy human individuals. Study-wide points: Sequencing depth was expected to affect clonotype sharing among donors. A generally larger estimated richness was seen in naive subsets than in memory subsets.

Germline V lookup: CDR1 SGHDT, CDR2 YYEEEE. This CDR3 has 15 residues. V lost 0 bases and J lost 1, with 10 bases in between. This clone was found once. No antigen is known for it. Some clones are missing from TCRdb's copy, which holds only in-frame ones; the method was immunoSEQ multiplex PCR. Among roughly 680,000 clones, over 55% were seen once, and the ten largest hold under 2%. The chain uses TRBV5-6 and TRBJ1-1; D unclear. The sequencing input was memory CD4+ T cells sorted from blood. Subset here: CD45RA-negative fraction. This TCR derives from a woman aged 30 to 39 in good health. As DNA, the CDR3 is TGTGCCAGCAGCTTGGCTCGAGACGGGAACACTGAAGCTTTCTTT. This gives the protein CASSLARDGNTEAFF.